The present entry profiles one T cell receptor beta chain with its context. Its target is unknown. This sample is drawn from a study of cytomegalovirus exposure and HLA in healthy donors. Clones were read by immunoSEQ multiplex PCR, and TCRdb kept only the in-frame ones, dropping some. Among some 130,000 clones listed, 70% to 90% were seen once. Study-level findings and limits: The study recorded over 150 TCR beta chains that were cytomegalovirus-associated.

The germline gives CDR1 SGHNT, CDR2 YYREEE (reference sequence). With 0 bases clipped from V and 7 bases from J, the junction kept 2 bases outside the gene matches. This CDR3 contains 14 residues. The chain carries TRBV5-4 and TRBJ1-2, with 11 bases fitting TRBD1. The sample was PBMCs. This TCR derives from a woman in her 30s in good health and CMV-seronegative. This CDR3 is CASSLEGTGGGYTF. CDR3 nucleotide sequence: TGTGCCAGCAGCTTGGAAGGGACAGGGGGTGGCTACACCTTC.